These 4 T cell receptor beta chains originate from one sample sequenced in a study of spatial heterogeneity in lung cancer. TCRdb ran MiXCR on the 5' RACE reads and lists one entry per CDR3 protein. Of approximately 25,000 distinct CDR3 sequences in the sample, 6.9% are singletons; the top ten hold 13% to 15%. Noted time point: sample taken at primary tumor resection. Unsorted whole RNA of tumor, nontumor lung or frozen PBMC was sequenced. This specimen consisted of PBMCs, obtained at surgery. Receptor source: a male donor with early-stage non-small cell lung cancer.

This clonotype has at least ten counts. J is TRBJ2-1 and V is TRBV6-2 or TRBV6-3, with 13 nucleotides matching TRBD2. After removal of 4 bases from V and 9 bases from J, the junction contained 3 bases not matched to a gene. The CDR3 has 14 residues. Germline V CDR1 and CDR2: MNHEY, SVGEGT. The CDR3 spells CASSFRLAGGEQFF. The DNA of the CDR3 is TGTGCCAGCAGTTTTAGACTAGCGGGAGGTGAGCAGTTCTTC.

This clonotype has only a few counts. This chain uses TRBV2 with TRBJ2-1; D is perhaps TRBD2 (5 bases). The V gene lost 4 bases and the J gene lost 7 bases, with 8 bases spanning the gap. Germline loops: CDR1 SNHLY, CDR2 FYNNEI. The CDR3 totals 12 residues. CDR3 bases: TGTGCCAGCAGTGGACTATTGAATGAGCAGTTCTTC. Protein product: CASSGLLNEQFF.

This clonotype was seen at least ten times. The V gene is TRBV12-3 or TRBV12-4, the J gene TRBJ1-5; D remains ambiguous. V was pared by 3 bases and J by 6 bases, with 6 bases between. CDR3 length: 12 amino acids. The CDR3 sequence: CASSFFFQPQHF. The CDR3 DNA is TGTGCCAGCAGTTTTTTTTTTCAGCCCCAGCATTTT.

The rearrangement joins TRBV4-1 to TRBJ1-2; 7 nucleotides line up with TRBD1. Germline values: CDR1 MGHRA, CDR2 YSYEKL. The trim removed 0 bases at V and 4 bases at J, leaving 5 bases unmatched. The CDR3 contains 15 residues. The CDR3 bases are TGCGCCAGCAGCCAAGACGGACAGGAGACCTATGGCTACACCTTC. Residues: CASSQDGQETYGYTF.